These 21 T cell receptor beta chains came from one sample sequenced in a study of blood T cell repertoires in COVID-19. TCRdb's table, derived via immunoSEQ multiplex PCR, lists solely in-frame clones and lacks some. The data contain 30,000 to 40,000 clones, 60% to 80% of them singletons. The specimen sequenced was peripheral blood. These receptor sequences come from an older man with active or convalescent COVID-19.

This chain uses TRBV11-3 with TRBJ1-1; 11 bases are shared with TRBD1. CDR1 and CDR2 (germline): SGHNT, YENEEA. V was clipped by 1 base and J by 11 bases; unmatched bases: 9. The CDR3 has 15 amino acids. The CDR3 protein is CASSLGGGQGAGAFF. CDR3 nucleotide sequence: TGTGCCAGCAGCTTAGGAGGCGGACAGGGGGCAGGTGCTTTCTTT.

The chain has TRBV11-2 and TRBJ2-3; TRBD1 aligns across 8 bases. J was trimmed by 4 bases and V by 5 bases; bases with no gene match: 8. This CDR3 spans 15 amino acids. Looked up from germline, CDR1 is SGHAT and CDR2 is FQNNGV. The CDR3 sequence is CASSVGQAGADTQYF. The CDR3 DNA sequence: TGTGCCAGCAGCGTGGGACAGGCGGGCGCAGATACGCAGTATTTT.

V is TRBV5-1 and J is TRBJ2-2; D remains ambiguous. CDR1 is SGHRS and CDR2 is YFSETQ in the germline V gene. This CDR3 comprises 14 residues. Between the trimmed V and J ends, which lost 0 bases and 1 base, there was a span of 4 bases. In DNA, the CDR3 is TGCGCCAGCAGCTTGGGGCAGAACACCGGGGAGCTGTTTTTT. Its protein product is CASSLGQNTGELFF.

The chain recombines TRBV30 with TRBJ2-1; TRBD2 agrees at 10 bases. V lost 3 bases and J lost 4; bases outside the gene matches: 6. The CDR3 spans 15 residues. Looked up from germline, CDR1 is GTSNPN and CDR2 is SVGIG (reference sequence). CDR3: CAWRRGTSAYNEQFF. The CDR3 DNA reads TGTGCCTGGAGGAGGGGGACTAGCGCTTACAATGAGCAGTTCTTC.

V gene TRBV15 combines with J gene TRBJ2-6, with TRBD1 matching over 9 bases. The ends lost 3 bases at V and 3 bases at J; junction bases unmatched: 9. The CDR3 spans 18 residues. CDR1 is LNHNV and CDR2 is YYDKDF in the germline V gene (reference sequence). CDR3 amino acids: CATSRDGGQGFGANVLTF. In nucleotides, the CDR3 is TGTGCCACCAGCAGGGACGGGGGACAGGGATTTGGGGCCAACGTCCTGACTTTC.

CDR3 coding DNA: TGTGCCAGCAGTTTGGGGACTAACACAGATACGCAGTATTTT. Protein product: CASSLGTNTDTQYF. V is TRBV28 and J is TRBJ2-3; 7 bases fit TRBD2. Germline V gene sequence: CDR1 MDHEN, CDR2 SYDVKM. This CDR3 is built from 14 residues. The trim removed 3 bases at V and 2 bases at J, leaving 2 bases unmatched.

This clone has a single count. The chain carries TRBV12-3 or TRBV12-4 and TRBJ2-1; 10 bases fit TRBD2. The junction had 11 bases not matched to a gene; V was cut back by 6 bases and J by 15 bases. This CDR3 is 13 amino acids long. CDR3 in amino acids: CASRTGLAVGGFF. The CDR3 bases are TGTGCCAGCAGAACAGGACTAGCGGTGGGGGGGTTCTTC.

V and J are TRBV28 and TRBJ2-6; tentatively, D is TRBD1 (5 bases). The CDR3 extends over 16 amino acids. Germline V lookup: CDR1 MDHEN, CDR2 SYDVKM. V lost 4 bases and J lost 0, with 10 bases in between. The CDR3 spells CASSYVDSSGANVLTF. The CDR3 DNA is TGTGCCAGCAGTTACGTAGACAGCTCTGGGGCCAACGTCCTGACTTTC.

The V call is TRBV11-2, the J call TRBJ2-7; possibly TRBD1 for D (5 bases). Trimming removed 3 bases at V and 2 bases at J, with 8 bases between. This CDR3 contains 13 residues. Germline values: CDR1 SGHAT, CDR2 FQNNGV. The CDR3 DNA reads as TGTGCCAGCAGCTTGGGCAGGGCCTACGAGCAGTACTTC. Protein: CASSLGRAYEQYF. The variable domain in full, completed from reference TRBV11-2 and TRBJ2-7, reads EAGVAQSPRYKIIEKRQSVAFWCNPISGHATLYWYQQILGQGPKLLIQFQNNGVVDDSQLPKDRFSAERLKGVDSTLKIQPAKLEDSAVYLCASSLGRAYEQYFGPGTRLTVT.

The chain has TRBV28 and TRBJ2-4; 15 nucleotides line up with TRBD2. The CDR3 consists of 20 residues. After removal of 5 bases from V and 0 bases from J, the junction contained 11 bases not matched to a gene. The germline gives CDR1 MDHEN, CDR2 SYDVKM. CDR3 in DNA: TGTGCCAGCAGTCCACGGGGACTAGCGGGAGGAAGTGTAGCCAAAAACATTCAGTACTTC. Translating it yields CASSPRGLAGGSVAKNIQYF.

This clone was detected once. This chain joins TRBV10-1 and TRBJ2-5; TRBD2 is a possible D gene (6 bases). The CDR3 spans 15 residues. Trimming pared 0 bases from V and 8 bases from J, leaving 16 bases between. Germline V gene sequence: CDR1 WNHNN, CDR2 SYGVQD (reference sequence). The CDR3, as DNA: TGCGCCAGCAGTGAGTCGATTGGGACTTCTGGAACCCAGTACTTC. Encoded protein: CASSESIGTSGTQYF.

The chain is built from TRBV6-1 and TRBJ2-7, with 11 bases matching TRBD1. The length of the CDR3 is 18 residues. The germline V gene has CDR1 MNHNS and CDR2 SASEGT. Trimming at V came to 4 bases and at J to 5 bases, leaving 16 bases not matched to a gene. The CDR3 spells CASSGGAFVWTGGNEQYF. CDR3 in DNA: TGTGCCAGCAGTGGTGGTGCCTTTGTATGGACAGGGGGCAACGAGCAGTACTTC.

The gene calls are TRBV6-1 and TRBJ2-7; tentative D call: TRBD1 (6 bases). Germline CDR1 is MNHNS and CDR2 is SASEGT. Trimming shortened V by 2 bases and J by 2 bases, and 13 bases separated the two germline ends. This CDR3 contains 15 residues. CDR3: CASSEHLQGAYEQYF. CDR3 nucleotide sequence: TGTGCCAGCAGTGAACACCTACAGGGTGCCTACGAGCAGTACTTC.

This clone was seen a handful of times. The V gene is TRBV2, the J gene TRBJ2-7; 8 bases align to TRBD1. CDR3 length equals 16 residues. The germline CDR1 and CDR2 sequences are SNHLY and FYNNEI. The V segment lost 6 bases and the J segment 4 bases; nucleotides outside the gene matches: 14. CDR3 coding DNA: TGTGCCAGCAGCCCCATTTTGATTCAGGGGGCGTACGAGCAGTACTTC. Translating gives CASSPILIQGAYEQYF.

The chain couples TRBV27 to TRBJ2-3, with TRBD1 matching 7 bases. The junction had 3 bases not matched to a gene; V was cut back by 5 bases and J by 4 bases. CDR3 length: 13 residues. Germline V CDR1 and CDR2: MNHEY, SMNVEV (reference sequence). The CDR3 spells CASSTDRADTQYF. For the CDR3, the DNA is TGTGCCAGCAGTACCGACAGGGCAGATACGCAGTATTTT.

The V call is TRBV30, the J call TRBJ2-5, with D possibly being TRBD1 (6 bases). Germline-derived CDR1 and CDR2 are GTSNPN and SVGIG (reference sequence). The CDR3 length is 15 residues. Between the trimmed V and J ends, which lost 0 bases and 5 bases, there was a span of 16 bases. The CDR3 DNA is TGTGCCTGGAGTGTGACAGGTAGTTTTCGGGAGACCCAGTACTTC. Translating gives CAWSVTGSFRETQYF.

The chain joins TRBV28 to TRBJ1-6; 7 bases map to TRBD1. Germline values: CDR1 MDHEN, CDR2 SYDVKM. J was trimmed by 7 bases and V by 5 bases; bases with no gene match: 2. The CDR3 consists of 13 residues. CDR3 region: CASSDRVNSPLHF. DNA for the CDR3: TGTGCCAGCAGTGACAGGGTGAATTCACCCCTCCACTTT.

The chain is built from TRBV11-3 and TRBJ2-3, with TRBD2 matching 9 bases. This CDR3 contains 16 residues. CDR1 is SGHNT, CDR2 YENEEA, per germline. J gave up 4 bases and V 2 bases, and 7 bases lay outside the gene matches. CDR3 residues: CASSLNSGSFSDTQYF. CDR3 coding DNA: TGTGCCAGCAGCTTAAATAGCGGGAGTTTCTCAGATACGCAGTATTTT.

This rearrangement joins TRBV12-3 or TRBV12-4 to TRBJ1-1, with D perhaps TRBD1 (6 bases). The CDR3 is made up of 12 amino acids. The V end was cut by 4 bases, the J end by 4 bases, with 7 bases between. The CDR3 sequence is CASSYRVTEAFF. In nucleotides, the CDR3 is TGTGCCAGCAGTTACAGGGTCACTGAAGCTTTCTTT.

The rearrangement joins TRBV23-1 to TRBJ2-1, with a possible D match to TRBD2 (7 bases). TRBV23-1 is given ORF status, its function remaining uncertain. The germline V and J ends were trimmed by 4 bases and 4 bases, with 14 bases remaining between them. The CDR3 is 15 residues long. CDR3 loop: CASSRGRAGYNEQFF. As DNA, the CDR3 is TGCGCCAGCAGTCGGGGGCGAGCGGGATACAATGAGCAGTTCTTC.

The chain is built from TRBV18 and TRBJ1-1; D gene uncertain. Trimming stripped 3 bases from V and 1 base from J, with 6 bases between. The CDR3 runs 13 residues. Germline V gives CDR1 KGHSH, CDR2 LQKENI. As DNA, the CDR3 is TGTGCCAGCTCACCCCAGGAGAACACTGAAGCTTTCTTT. Its protein product is CASSPQENTEAFF.